This T cell receptor beta chain comes out of a study of T cell responses to AZD1222 COVID-19 vaccine. Findings of the study overall: Just five to seven people given AZD1222 tested seropositive at baseline. Receipt of two AZD1222 doses was followed by a rise in Spike-specific TCR breadth and depth. Variant regions that are unmutated are reportedly the target of nearly half of spike-specific TCRs.

A note on this clone: Its target is unknown.

Generated by immunoSEQ multiplex PCR, the TCRdb table keeps only in-frame clones and is missing some. The table has more than 150,000 clones, approximately 94% seen once. The CDR3 runs 14 residues. The germline V and J ends were trimmed by 6 bases and 4 bases, with 15 bases remaining between them. Germline loops: CDR1 SNHLY, CDR2 FYNNEI. This clonotype originated in an adult who received the AZD1222 COVID-19 vaccine. The chain recombines TRBV2 with TRBJ1-1, with TRBD1 as a possible D gene (6 bases). The sample was peripheral blood, taken 28 days after the second AZD1222 dose. The CDR3 region is CASSLQGGGTEAFF. Written as DNA, the CDR3 is TGTGCCAGCAGCTTACAGGGCGGGGGCACTGAAGCTTTCTTT.